This TCR beta chain was identified in a study of identifying expanded T cells in peripheral blood. Study-level points and caveats: Over around two and four weeks, about 15 and 18 clones changed, versus more than 1 between replicates.

During the collection period, no donor immune events like infections were recorded. Trimming removed 3 bases from V and 3 bases from J, with 11 bases in between. Per germline, CDR1 ENHRY and CDR2 SYGVKD. The CDR3 is made up of 14 amino acids. Clones were sequenced by immunoSEQ multiplex PCR, and TCRdb holds only the in-frame ones, with some missing. The sample yields around 99,000 clones, about nine tenths seen once. As for this clone: Its cognate antigen is unknown.

The chain uses TRBV10-3 and TRBJ1-1; tentatively, D is TRBD1 (5 bases). Source material: blood. The sequence was collected from a person between 18 and 75 years old in good health. The CDR3 region is CAISESGAHTEAFF. The CDR3 DNA follows: TGTGCCATCAGTGAATCCGGGGCGCACACTGAAGCTTTCTTT.